The sample holds a few counts of the clone carrying this TCR beta chain. These data belong to a study of T-cell memory formation after mild COVID-19. Looked up from germline, CDR1 is SGHVS and CDR2 is FQNEAQ. This CDR3 contains 15 residues. With 2 bases removed from V and 0 bases from J, the gap between germline ends came to 8 bases. TCRdb called the 5' RACE reads again in MiXCR, with one record for every CDR3 protein. The sample carries about 250,000 distinct CDR3 sequences, approximately 15% recorded once. V usage is TRBV7-8 and J usage is TRBJ1-3; the D is unclear. This receptor was obtained from an adult woman who had mild COVID-19 (a few samples of this study predate the infection). Cell type and time point are not known. The sample consisted of PBMCs or a T cell subset sorted from them (not recorded which). As DNA, the CDR3 is TGTGCCAGCAGCTTACTCCAAGGCTCTGGAAACACCATATATTTT. The encoded protein is CASSLLQGSGNTIYF.